The T cell receptor beta chain under discussion was sequenced for a study of blood T cells in healthy people across ages. Primers used in a second PCR of about 6 to 11 cycles were a sample-barcoded 5' primer and a J-beta primer mix. The template-switch adaptor, which had 12 random nucleotides, put a tag on each cDNA molecule. All samples yielded 2.5 million or more CDR3-containing paired-end reads. TCRdb reprocessed the 5' RACE reads via MiXCR and lists one record per CDR3 protein. Of around 800,000 distinct CDR3 sequences listed, approximately 65% were seen once; the top ten hold 28%. Healthy individuals of Caucasian origin from Russia, aged about 6 to 95, served as donors. Collection of around 9.3 milliliters of peripheral blood was performed for each donor. There are a few counts of this clonotype. The V end was cut by 5 bases, the J end by 11 bases, with 15 bases between. CDR1 is SEHNR and CDR2 is FQNEAQ in the germline V gene (reference sequence). This CDR3 has 12 residues.

The sample consisted of blood. The genes are TRBV7-9 and TRBJ1-2, with a possible D match to TRBD1 (6 bases). The TCR originated in a man aged 25 to 40 in good health. The CDR3 sequence: CASSPDPTGYTF. The CDR3 coding sequence is TGTGCCAGCAGCCCCGATCCTACAGGGTACACCTTC.